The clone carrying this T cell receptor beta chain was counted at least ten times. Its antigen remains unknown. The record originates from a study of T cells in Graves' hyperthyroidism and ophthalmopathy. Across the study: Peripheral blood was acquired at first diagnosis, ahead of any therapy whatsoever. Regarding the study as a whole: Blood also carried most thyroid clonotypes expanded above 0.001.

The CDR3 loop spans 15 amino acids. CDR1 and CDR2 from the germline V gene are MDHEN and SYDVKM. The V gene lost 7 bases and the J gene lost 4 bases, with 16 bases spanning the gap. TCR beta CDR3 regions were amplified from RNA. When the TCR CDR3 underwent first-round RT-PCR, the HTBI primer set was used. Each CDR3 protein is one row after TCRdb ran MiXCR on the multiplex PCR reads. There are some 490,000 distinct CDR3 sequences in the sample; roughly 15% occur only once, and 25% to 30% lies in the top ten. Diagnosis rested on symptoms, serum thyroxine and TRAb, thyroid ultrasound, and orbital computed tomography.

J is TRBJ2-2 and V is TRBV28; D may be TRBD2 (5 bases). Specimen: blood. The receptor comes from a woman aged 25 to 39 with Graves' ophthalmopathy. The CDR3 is CASIQVAGTTGELFF. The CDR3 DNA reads TGTGCCAGCATCCAGGTGGCGGGTACCACCGGGGAGCTGTTTTTT.